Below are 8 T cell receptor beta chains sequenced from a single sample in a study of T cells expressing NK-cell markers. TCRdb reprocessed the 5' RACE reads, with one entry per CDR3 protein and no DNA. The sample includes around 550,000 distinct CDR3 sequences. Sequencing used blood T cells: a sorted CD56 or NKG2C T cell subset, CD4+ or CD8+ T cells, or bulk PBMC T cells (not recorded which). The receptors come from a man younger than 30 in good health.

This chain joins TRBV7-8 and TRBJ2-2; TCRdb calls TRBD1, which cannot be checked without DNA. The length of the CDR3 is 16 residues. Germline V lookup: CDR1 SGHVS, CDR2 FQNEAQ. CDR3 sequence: CASSTRTVFNTGELFF.

CDR3 protein: CASSDGQDRAFF. This chain links TRBV5-5 with TRBJ1-1; the D call from TCRdb, TRBD1, cannot be confirmed without DNA. Per the germline V gene, CDR1 is SGHKS and CDR2 is YYEKEE (reference sequence). This CDR3 spans 12 amino acids.

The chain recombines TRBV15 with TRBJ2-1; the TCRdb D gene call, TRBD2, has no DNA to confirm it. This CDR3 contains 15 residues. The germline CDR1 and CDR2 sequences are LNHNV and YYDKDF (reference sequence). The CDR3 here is CATSRDRDYWNEQFF.

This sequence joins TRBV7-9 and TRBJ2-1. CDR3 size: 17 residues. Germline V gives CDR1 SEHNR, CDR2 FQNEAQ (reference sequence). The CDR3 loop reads CASSSMSADLSYNEQFF.

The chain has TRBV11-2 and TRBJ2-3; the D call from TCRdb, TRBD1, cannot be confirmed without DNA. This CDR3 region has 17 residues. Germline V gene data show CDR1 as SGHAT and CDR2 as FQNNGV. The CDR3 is CASRLQRSDRAADTQYF.

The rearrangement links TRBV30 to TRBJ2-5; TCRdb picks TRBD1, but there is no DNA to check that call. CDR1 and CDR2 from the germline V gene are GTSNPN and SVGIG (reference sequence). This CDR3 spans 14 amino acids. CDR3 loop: CAWSQQGVPETQYF.

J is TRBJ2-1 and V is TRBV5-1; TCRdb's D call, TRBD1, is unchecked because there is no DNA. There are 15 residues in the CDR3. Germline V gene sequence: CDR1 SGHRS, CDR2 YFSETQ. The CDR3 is CASRGKGERYNEQFF.

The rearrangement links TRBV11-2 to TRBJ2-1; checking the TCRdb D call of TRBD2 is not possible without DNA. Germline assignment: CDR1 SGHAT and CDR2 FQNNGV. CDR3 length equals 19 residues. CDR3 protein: CASSLDLRLAGGRHNEQFF.